The T cell receptor beta chain described here comes from a study of blood T cell repertoires in COVID-19. Study as a whole: Sites in the United States, Italy and Spain provided acute and convalescent COVID-19 samples.

Authors' analysis steps: Using reference gene primer amplification, nucleated cell counts were estimated. Assay used: immunoSEQ multiplex PCR; TCRdb lists only in-frame clones, some missing. That table is the source of V, J and clone size, and D and trimming were worked out from the DNA. Of tens of thousands of clones detected, more than 90% appear once; the ten largest clones hold 0.35% to 0.4%. The source of this sequence is a man between 45 and 60 years old with COVID-19, enrolled during active disease. Sequenced sample: peripheral blood.

The DNA for the CDR3 is TGTGCCAGTAGCCCTCCCGGGGGGCAGAATCAGCCCCAGCATTTT. This translates into CASSPPGGQNQPQHF. V gene TRBV19 combines with J gene TRBJ1-5; maybe TRBD1 (6 bases). CDR3 length equals 15 residues. With 6 bases removed from V and 4 bases from J, the gap between germline ends came to 16 bases. CDR1 LNHDA and CDR2 SQIVND come from the germline V gene (reference sequence).